The clone carrying this T cell receptor beta chain has just a few counts. Each sample yielded at least 5 micrograms of PBMC total RNA. Together with a sample-barcoded 5' primer, a J-beta primer mix was included in a second PCR lasting roughly 6 to 12 cycles. TCRdb reanalysed the 5' RACE reads using MiXCR and keeps one entry per CDR3 protein. The sample records about 1.4 million distinct CDR3 sequences, approximately 59% being singletons. This specimen belongs to a study of blood T cells in healthy people across ages. V lost 1 base and J lost 0; bases outside the gene matches: 13. The germline gives CDR1 SGHAT, CDR2 FQNNGV. The CDR3 is made up of 21 amino acids.

This sequence was found in a man aged 18 to 29 in good health. The sample comprised blood. This chain joins TRBV11-2 and TRBJ2-1; 12 nucleotides line up with TRBD2. The CDR3 nucleotides are TGTGCCAGCAGCTTAGTTCGGTCAGGGACTAGCGGGCTCCGCTCCTACAATGAGCAGTTCTTC. Its translation: CASSLVRSGTSGLRSYNEQFF.